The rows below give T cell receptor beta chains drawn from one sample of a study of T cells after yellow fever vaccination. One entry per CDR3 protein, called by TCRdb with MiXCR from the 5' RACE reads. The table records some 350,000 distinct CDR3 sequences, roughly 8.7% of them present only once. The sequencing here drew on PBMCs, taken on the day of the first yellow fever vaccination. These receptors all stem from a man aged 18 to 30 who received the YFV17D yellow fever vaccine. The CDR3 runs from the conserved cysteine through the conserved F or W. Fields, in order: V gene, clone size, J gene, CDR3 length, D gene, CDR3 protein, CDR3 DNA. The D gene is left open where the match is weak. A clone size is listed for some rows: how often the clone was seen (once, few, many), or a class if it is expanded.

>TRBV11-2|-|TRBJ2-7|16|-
CASSVGHPPPSYEQYF
TGTGCCAGCAGCGTGGGCCATCCACCCCCCTCCTACGAGCAGTACTTC
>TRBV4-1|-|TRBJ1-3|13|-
CASSQRSQDTIYF
TGCGCCAGCAGCCAAAGGTCACAGGACACCATATATTTT
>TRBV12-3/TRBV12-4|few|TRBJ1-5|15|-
CASSLRPTGIQPQHF
TGTGCCAGCAGTCTACGGCCCACAGGGATTCAGCCCCAGCATTTT
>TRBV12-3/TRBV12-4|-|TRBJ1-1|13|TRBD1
CASGIGQGTEAFF
TGTGCCAGCGGCATCGGACAGGGGACTGAAGCTTTCTTT
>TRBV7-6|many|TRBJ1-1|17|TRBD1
CASSLVRRGPMNTEAFF
TGTGCCAGCAGCTTAGTTCGAAGGGGGCCCATGAACACTGAAGCTTTCTTT
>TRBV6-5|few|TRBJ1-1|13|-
CASSTPGVAGAFF
TGTGCCAGCAGTACTCCCGGGGTCGCCGGAGCTTTCTTT
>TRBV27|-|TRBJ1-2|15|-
CASSFNRLLNYGYTF
TGTGCCAGCAGTTTTAACAGGCTGCTAAACTATGGCTACACCTTC
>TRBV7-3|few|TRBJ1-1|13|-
CASSMGGSTEAFF
TGTGCCAGCAGTATGGGGGGTAGCACTGAAGCTTTCTTT
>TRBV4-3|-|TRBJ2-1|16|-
CASSPLSGYSYNEQFF
TGCGCCAGCAGCCCGTTGAGCGGTTACTCCTACAATGAGCAGTTCTTC
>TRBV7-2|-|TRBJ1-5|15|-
CASSLLFSSNQPQHF
TGTGCCAGCAGCTTATTGTTTAGCAGCAATCAGCCCCAGCATTTT
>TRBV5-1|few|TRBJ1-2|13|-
CASSLTAFNGYTF
TGCGCCAGCAGCCTGACAGCGTTTAATGGCTACACCTTC
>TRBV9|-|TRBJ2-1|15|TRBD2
CASSVDRTSDNEQFF
TGTGCCAGCAGCGTAGATAGGACTAGCGACAATGAGCAGTTCTTC
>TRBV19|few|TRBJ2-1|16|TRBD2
CASSALVAGERNEQFF
TGTGCCAGTAGTGCCTTGGTAGCGGGGGAACGAAATGAGCAGTTCTTC
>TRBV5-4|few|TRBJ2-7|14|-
CASSLGRGFNEQYF
TGTGCCAGCAGCTTGGGTAGGGGGTTTAACGAGCAGTACTTC
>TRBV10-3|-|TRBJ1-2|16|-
CAITAQGRATNYGYTF
TGTGCCATCACGGCTCAGGGGAGGGCGACGAACTATGGCTACACCTTC
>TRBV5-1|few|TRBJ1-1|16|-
CASSGNQHRPNTEAFF
TGCGCCAGCAGCGGAAACCAACACAGGCCCAACACTGAAGCTTTCTTT